Each of the 11 T cell receptor beta chains below was sequenced from the same sample in a study of cytomegalovirus exposure and HLA in healthy donors. The PCR had 60 Vbeta and 13 Jbeta primers. Assay: immunoSEQ multiplex PCR; the TCRdb copy retains only in-frame clones and omits some. The data contain about 220,000 clones, more than 65% of them singletons. The sample was PBMCs. These receptors were collected from a woman in her thirties in good health and CMV-seronegative.

The chain couples TRBV21-1 to TRBJ1-1; the table's D call of TRBD1 was not tested on the DNA. TRBV21-1 is annotated as a pseudogene. This CDR3 is built from 14 residues. The chain's CDR3 is CASTLVPEGAEAFF. In DNA form, the CDR3 reads TGTGCCAGCACCCTGGTCCCCGAGGGGGCTGAAGCTTTCTTT.

V is TRBV4-1 and J is TRBJ1-5; TRBD1 is a possible D gene (5 bases). CDR1 and CDR2 from the germline V gene are MGHRA and YSYEKL. V gave up 3 bases and J gave up 5 bases, with 17 bases separating them. The CDR3 totals 16 residues. DNA of the CDR3: TGCGCCAGCAGCCATGGGCAGGGTAGGGCCGATCAGCCCCAGCATTTT. It translates to CASSHGQGRADQPQHF.

The V and J genes are TRBV14 and TRBJ2-3, with D uncertain. Trimming removed 1 base at V and 6 bases at J, with 11 bases between. This CDR3 spans 14 amino acids. Per the germline V gene, CDR1 is SGHDN and CDR2 is FVKESK. CDR3 nucleotide sequence: TGTGCCAGCAGCCAAGGAGTCTCGGGTGATACGCAGTATTTT. It specifies CASSQGVSGDTQYF.

The genes are TRBV4-1 and TRBJ2-1; D uncertain. V lost 5 bases, J lost 6 bases, and 11 bases lay in between. The CDR3 extends over 13 amino acids. Germline V CDR1 and CDR2: MGHRA, YSYEKL. CDR3 protein: CASSIRSGNEQFF. For the CDR3, the DNA is TGCGCCAGCAGCATTCGTTCCGGCAATGAGCAGTTCTTC.

The rearrangement joins TRBV7-9 to TRBJ2-4; D gene uncertain. Germline CDR1 reads SEHNR; CDR2 reads FQNEAQ (reference sequence). The V and J ends lost 1 base and 6 bases respectively, with 10 bases between them. The CDR3 length is 14 residues. The CDR3 protein is CASSLEETLNIQYF. The CDR3 DNA reads TGTGCCAGCAGCTTAGAAGAGACTCTAAACATTCAGTACTTC. Variable domain in full (rest from reference TRBV7-9 and TRBJ2-4): DTGVSQNPRHKITKRGQNVTFRCDPISEHNRLYWYRQTLGQGPEFLTYFQNEAQLEKSRLLSDRFSAERPKGSFSTLEIQRTEQGDSAMYLCASSLEETLNIQYFGAGTRLSVL.

This chain uses TRBV29-1 with TRBJ1-1, with a weak D call TRBD1 (5 bases). This CDR3 comprises 12 residues. Germline-derived CDR1 and CDR2 are SQVTM and ANQGSEA. V was pared by 6 bases and J by 5 bases, with 13 bases between. DNA of the CDR3: TGCAGCGTGGACGGGGGGGGAACTGAAGCTTTCTTT. It translates to CSVDGGGTEAFF. The full variable domain, its missing parts supplied by reference TRBV29-1 and TRBJ1-1, is SAVISQKPSRDICQRGTSLTIQCQVDSQVTMMFWYRQQPGQSLTLIATANQGSEATYESGFVIDKFPISRPNLTFSTLTVSNMSPEDSSIYLCSVDGGGTEAFFGQGTRLTVV.

This clone was seen a handful of times. The V and J genes are TRBV13 and TRBJ1-1, with TRBD1 matching 9 bases. The CDR3 runs 13 residues. After removal of 5 bases from V and 8 bases from J, the junction contained 6 bases not matched to a gene. Germline assignment: CDR1 PRHDT and CDR2 FYEKMQ (reference sequence). The CDR3 reads CASSPWDRVEAFF. DNA for the CDR3: TGTGCCAGCAGCCCCTGGGACAGGGTGGAAGCTTTCTTT.

The rearrangement joins TRBV7-2 to TRBJ2-1; TRBD2 agrees at 9 bases. V was pared by 7 bases and J by 4 bases, with 8 bases of the junction left unmatched. From germline, CDR1 is SGHTA and CDR2 FQGNSA. The CDR3 spans 15 residues. CDR3 protein: CASTAQSGRYNEQFF. The CDR3 nucleotides are TGTGCCAGCACCGCCCAGAGCGGGAGGTACAATGAGCAGTTCTTC.

The chain is built from TRBV7-9 and TRBJ2-6; D gene uncertain. The germline V gene encodes CDR1 SEHNR and CDR2 FQNEAQ (reference sequence). The CDR3 spans 15 residues. The V gene lost 4 bases and the J gene lost 0 bases, with 7 bases spanning the gap. CDR3 DNA sequence: TGTGCCAGCAGCTCAGGATTCTCTGGGGCCAACGTCCTGACTTTC. Translating it yields CASSSGFSGANVLTF.

V and J are TRBV10-3 and TRBJ1-2; D is perhaps TRBD1 (6 bases). Trimming shortened V by 4 bases and J by 7 bases, and 19 bases separated the two germline ends. From germline, CDR1 is ENHRY and CDR2 SYGVKD. This CDR3 has 15 amino acids. The CDR3 DNA reads TGTGCCATCAGTGGGTCGAGGCAGGGGAACGGTGGCTACACCTTC. This translates into CAISGSRQGNGGYTF.

J is TRBJ2-5 and V is TRBV5-1; 11 bases line up with TRBD2. J lost 5 bases, V lost 4 bases, and 16 bases had no gene match. The CDR3 length is 18 residues. Germline CDR1 SGHRS, CDR2 YFSETQ. The DNA of the CDR3 is TGCGCCAGCAGCCCAACCCGAGGTAGCGGGGGGGCCGGGGAGACCCAGTACTTC. This gives the protein CASSPTRGSGGAGETQYF.